One sample yielded the 8 T cell receptor beta chains listed below, sequenced in a study of metastatic and nonmetastatic thyroid tumors. Nobody among the patients had been given any treatment before thyroid surgery. TCRdb reanalyzed the PCR reads via MiXCR. The sample lists approximately 30,000 clones, less than 4% seen once, with about 3.3% in the top ten. The sample comprised blood. Source of these receptors: a male donor with papillary thyroid cancer or a benign thyroid nodule (not recorded which). Some clones in this sample may be carry-over from other donors' samples.

In its sample, this clone was seen many times. The chain carries TRBV28 and TRBJ2-5; 9 bases are a match to TRBD2. The CDR3 runs 19 residues. Germline trimming cut 6 bases from V and 5 bases from J; bases unmatched to any gene: 22. Germline-derived CDR1 and CDR2 are MDHEN and SYDVKM. CDR3 residues: CASSPLFGSGRGWFETQYF. The CDR3 DNA sequence: TGTGCCAGCAGCCCCTTGTTTGGTAGCGGGAGAGGCTGGTTCGAGACCCAGTACTTC.

V gene TRBV12-3 or TRBV12-4 combines with J gene TRBJ1-5; D is unresolved. Trimming removed 3 bases at V and 13 bases at J, with 13 bases between. The CDR3 length is 12 residues. The CDR3 region has the DNA TGTGCCAGCAGTTTTCGACGACAAGTACAGCATTTT. Residues: CASSFRRQVQHF.

This clone is labeled medium-sized. The gene calls are TRBV5-1 and TRBJ1-2, with D perhaps TRBD1 (6 bases). Germline CDR1 reads SGHRS; CDR2 reads YFSETQ. CDR3 length: 14 amino acids. V lost 0 bases, J lost 4 bases, and 10 bases lay in between. The CDR3 DNA sequence: TGCGCCAGCAGCTTGGTAGGGGGGACCTATGGCTACACCTTC. Translating it yields CASSLVGGTYGYTF. The entire variable domain, with the rest obtained from reference TRBV5-1 and TRBJ1-2, is as follows: KAGVTQTPRYLIKTRGQQVTLSCSPISGHRSVSWYQQTPGQGLQFLFEYFSETQRNKGNFPGRFSGRQFSNSRSEMNVSTLELGDSALYLCASSLVGGTYGYTFGSGTRLTVV.

J is TRBJ2-3 and V is TRBV6-4; TRBD2 matches 11 bases. The trim removed 3 bases at V and 5 bases at J, leaving 1 base unmatched. Germline CDR1 MRHNA, CDR2 SNTAGT. This CDR3 region has 14 residues. The chain's CDR3 is CASSEGLAGDTQYF. The CDR3 region has the DNA TGTGCCAGCAGTGAAGGACTAGCGGGAGATACGCAGTATTTT.

In this sample, this clone turned up a few times. The chain joins TRBV20-1 to TRBJ2-2; no firm D call. This CDR3 region has 13 residues. V was pared by 2 bases and J by 7 bases, with 11 bases between. CDR1 and CDR2 from the germline V gene are DFQATT and SNEGSKA (reference sequence). CDR3 nucleotide sequence: TGCAGTGCTAGAACGTGGAGACGCGGGGAGCTGTTTTTT. Translated, it gives CSARTWRRGELFF.

In this sample, this clone turned up a few times. The chain recombines TRBV27 with TRBJ1-5; 7 bases line up with TRBD1. Germline lookup yields CDR1 MNHEY and CDR2 SMNVEV (reference sequence). The J segment lost 4 bases and the V segment lost 6 bases, leaving 6 bases of the junction unmatched. The CDR3 is made up of 14 amino acids. CDR3 protein: CASRQGPRNQPQHF. CDR3 nucleotides: TGTGCCAGCAGACAGGGGCCGCGGAATCAGCCCCAGCATTTT.

This clone was observed a few times. This chain links TRBV6-4 with TRBJ2-1; 12 bases fit TRBD2. The J segment lost 5 bases and the V segment lost 5 bases, leaving 4 bases of the junction unmatched. Per germline, CDR1 MRHNA and CDR2 SNTAGT. The CDR3 runs 15 residues. This CDR3 reads CASSPTSGRDNEQFF. The DNA of the CDR3 is TGTGCCAGCAGTCCGACTAGCGGGAGAGACAATGAGCAGTTCTTC.

This clone was seen at least ten times. The J gene is TRBJ1-1, the V gene TRBV12-3 or TRBV12-4; D remains ambiguous. Trimming took off 8 bases at V and 1 base at J, with 11 bases between the two ends. The CDR3 has 13 residues. The CDR3 spells CASLLGKNTEAFF. CDR3 DNA: TGTGCCAGCCTTCTCGGTAAGAACACTGAAGCTTTCTTT.